The 12 T cell receptor beta chains presented below share a single source sample, sequenced in a study of identical twins. TCRdb called the 5' RACE reads again in MiXCR, with one record for every CDR3 protein. The repertoire holds around 340,000 distinct CDR3 sequences, with approximately 13% as singletons. The same sample was also studied in work on yellow fever vaccine responses in identical twins.

Sequencing used CD8+ T cells sorted from blood. These receptors originate from a woman aged 18-29 years in good health.

The chain joins TRBV5-8 to TRBJ2-7, with a weak D call TRBD2 (6 bases). V was pared by 4 bases and J by 4 bases, with 12 bases between. Germline lookup yields CDR1 SGHTS and CDR2 YDEGEE. The CDR3 totals 13 residues. CDR3 protein: CASSPPTSYEQYV. The CDR3 DNA is TGTGCCAGCAGCCCACCGACTAGTTACGAGCAGTACGTC.

This chain joins TRBV7-9 and TRBJ2-1; 14 bases are shared with TRBD2. Trimming at V came to 5 bases and at J to 7 bases, leaving 4 bases not matched to a gene. The CDR3 has 15 amino acids. The germline V gene encodes CDR1 SEHNR and CDR2 FQNEAQ (reference sequence). CDR3 DNA sequence: TGTGCCAGCAGCCAGGGACTAGCGGGAGTTAATGAGCAGTTCTTC. Amino acid sequence: CASSQGLAGVNEQFF.

The chain is built from TRBV3-1 and TRBJ2-1, with D hard to call. CDR3 size: 16 residues. Germline CDR1 and CDR2: LGHDT and YNNKEL (reference sequence). Trimming removed 1 base at V and 8 bases at J, with 18 bases between. CDR3: CASSQGSSPGGDEQFF. Here the CDR3 DNA reads TGTGCCAGCAGCCAAGGGAGTTCACCTGGTGGCGATGAGCAGTTCTTC.

This clonotype was counted only a few times. The V and J genes are TRBV2 and TRBJ2-1, with 9 bases aligning to TRBD2. The V gene end was trimmed by 6 bases and the J gene end by 8 bases; junction bases not matched to a gene: 11. The CDR3 extends over 15 amino acids. CDR1 and CDR2 (germline): SNHLY, FYNNEI. As DNA, the CDR3 is TGTGCCAGCAGGGACGGGACTAGCAGCTCGGATGAGCAGTTCTTC. Encoded protein: CASRDGTSSSDEQFF.

This clonotype was found a few times. The V and J genes are TRBV11-3 and TRBJ2-1; D possibly uses TRBD1 or TRBD2 (6 bases each). Germline CDR1 reads SGHNT; CDR2 reads YENEEA. The V end lost 2 bases, the J end lost 7 bases, and 15 bases lay between the germline ends. This CDR3 has 15 amino acids. CDR3 amino acids: CASSLTRGPLNEQFF. The CDR3 bases are TGTGCCAGCAGCTTAACCCGGGGGCCGCTGAATGAGCAGTTCTTC.

This clonotype was counted between two and nine times. The chain recombines TRBV7-8 with TRBJ1-6; D not resolved. CDR3 length: 15 residues. The germline V gene encodes CDR1 SGHVS and CDR2 FQNEAQ. Trimming removed 4 bases from V and 0 bases from J, with 7 bases in between. CDR3 region: CASSSSSSYNSPLHF. CDR3 DNA: TGTGCCAGCAGCTCATCAAGCTCCTATAATTCACCCCTCCACTTT.

At least ten counts were recorded for this clonotype. The V call is TRBV6-1, the J call TRBJ2-1; 10 positions match TRBD2. The germline V gene encodes CDR1 MNHNS and CDR2 SASEGT. The V and J ends lost 2 bases and 10 bases, in that order; junction bases with no gene match: 5. This CDR3 contains 14 residues. CDR3 nucleotide sequence: TGTGCCAGCAGTGAACCTAGCGGGAGTAGGGAGCAGTTCTTC. It is translated as CASSEPSGSREQFF.

The genes are TRBV4-1 and TRBJ1-2; D call uncertain. The CDR3 spans 15 residues. Germline V CDR1 and CDR2: MGHRA, YSYEKL. Trimming cost V 1 base and J 5 bases, with 14 bases left between them. The CDR3 coding sequence is TGCGCCAGCAGCCAAGCGTCGGCCCTGGATTATGGCTACACCTTC. Encoded protein: CASSQASALDYGYTF.

The chain employs TRBV5-5 and TRBJ1-2; 8 nucleotides match TRBD1. Germline trimming cut 4 bases from V and 8 bases from J; bases unmatched to any gene: 10. The CDR3 is 14 residues long. CDR1 and CDR2 from the germline V gene are SGHKS and YYEKEE (reference sequence). The DNA for the CDR3 is TGTGCCAGCAGCCTGCGCCCGACAGGGGAGGGCTACACCTTC. This encodes CASSLRPTGEGYTF.

The chain employs TRBV6-5 and TRBJ1-1, with TRBD1 identical over 8 bases. The CDR3 is 15 amino acids. V was clipped by 2 bases and J by 4 bases; unmatched bases: 6. Germline-derived CDR1 and CDR2 are MNHEY and SVGAGI. The CDR3 sequence: CASSYTGQGGTEAFF. CDR3 nucleotides: TGTGCCAGCAGTTACACAGGACAGGGAGGCACTGAAGCTTTCTTT.

This chain connects TRBV20-1 to TRBJ2-7; 9 bases line up with TRBD2. Losses at the gene ends were 0 bases for V and 0 bases for J; bases not matched to a gene: 12. Germline loops: CDR1 DFQATT, CDR2 SNEGSKA (reference sequence). CDR3 size: 18 residues. CDR3 coding DNA: TGCAGTGCTAGAGATCTTATAGGGGCTAGCGGGAACTCCTACGAGCAGTACTTC. Translation gives CSARDLIGASGNSYEQYF.

This clonotype was recorded at least ten times. The V call is TRBV12-3 or TRBV12-4, the J call TRBJ1-1; TRBD1 might be the D (5 bases). CDR3 length: 14 residues. Deletions cut 4 bases from V and 1 base from J, with 10 bases between. The CDR3 DNA reads TGTGCCAGCAGTTCGATGGGACCGAACACTGAAGCTTTCTTT. Protein: CASSSMGPNTEAFF.